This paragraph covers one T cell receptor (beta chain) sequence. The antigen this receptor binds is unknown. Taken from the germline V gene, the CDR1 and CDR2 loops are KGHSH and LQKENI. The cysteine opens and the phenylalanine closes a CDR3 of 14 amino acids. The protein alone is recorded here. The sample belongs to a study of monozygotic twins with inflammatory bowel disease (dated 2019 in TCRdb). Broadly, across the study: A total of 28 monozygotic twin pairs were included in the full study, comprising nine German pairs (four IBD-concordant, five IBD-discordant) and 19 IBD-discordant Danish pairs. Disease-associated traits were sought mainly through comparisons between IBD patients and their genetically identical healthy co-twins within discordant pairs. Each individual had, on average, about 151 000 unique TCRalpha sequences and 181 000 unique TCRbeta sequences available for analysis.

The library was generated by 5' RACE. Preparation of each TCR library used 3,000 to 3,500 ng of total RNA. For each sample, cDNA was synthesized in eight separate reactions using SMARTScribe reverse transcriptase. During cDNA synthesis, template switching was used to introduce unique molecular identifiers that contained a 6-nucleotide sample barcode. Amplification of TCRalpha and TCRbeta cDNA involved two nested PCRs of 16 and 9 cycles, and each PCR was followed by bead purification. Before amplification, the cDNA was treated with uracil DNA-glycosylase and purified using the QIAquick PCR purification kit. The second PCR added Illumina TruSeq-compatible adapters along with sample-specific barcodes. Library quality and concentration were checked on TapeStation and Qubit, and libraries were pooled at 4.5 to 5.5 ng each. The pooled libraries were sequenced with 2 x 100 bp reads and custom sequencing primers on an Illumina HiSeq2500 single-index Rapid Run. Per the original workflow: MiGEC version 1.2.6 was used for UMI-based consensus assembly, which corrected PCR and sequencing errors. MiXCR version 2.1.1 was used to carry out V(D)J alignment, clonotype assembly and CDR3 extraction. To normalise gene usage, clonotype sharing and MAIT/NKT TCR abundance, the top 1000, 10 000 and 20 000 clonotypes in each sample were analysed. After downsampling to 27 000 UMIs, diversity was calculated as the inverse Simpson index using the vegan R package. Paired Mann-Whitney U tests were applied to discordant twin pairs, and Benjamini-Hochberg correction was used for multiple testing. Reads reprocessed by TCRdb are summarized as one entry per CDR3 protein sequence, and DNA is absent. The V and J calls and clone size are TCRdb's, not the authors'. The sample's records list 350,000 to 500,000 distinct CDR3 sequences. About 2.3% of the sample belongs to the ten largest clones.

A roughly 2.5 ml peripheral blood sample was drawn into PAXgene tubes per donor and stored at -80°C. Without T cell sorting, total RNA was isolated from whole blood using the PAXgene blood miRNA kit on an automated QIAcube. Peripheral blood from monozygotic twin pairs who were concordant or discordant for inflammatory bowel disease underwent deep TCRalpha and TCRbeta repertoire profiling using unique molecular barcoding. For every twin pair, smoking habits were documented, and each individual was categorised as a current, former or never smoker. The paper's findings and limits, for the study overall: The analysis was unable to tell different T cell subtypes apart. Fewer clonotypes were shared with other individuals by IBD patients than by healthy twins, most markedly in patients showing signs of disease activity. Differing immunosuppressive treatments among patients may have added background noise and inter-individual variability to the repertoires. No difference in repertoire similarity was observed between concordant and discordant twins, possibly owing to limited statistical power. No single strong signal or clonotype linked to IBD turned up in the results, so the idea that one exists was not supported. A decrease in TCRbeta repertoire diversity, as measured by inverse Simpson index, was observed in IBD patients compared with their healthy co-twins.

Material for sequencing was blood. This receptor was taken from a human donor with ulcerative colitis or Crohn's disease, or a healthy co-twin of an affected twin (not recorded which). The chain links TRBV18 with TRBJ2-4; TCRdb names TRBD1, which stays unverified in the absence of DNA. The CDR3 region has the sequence CASSPDRAKNIQYF.